This is a list of T cell receptor beta chains from one sample in a study of blood T cell repertoires in COVID-19. Generated by immunoSEQ multiplex PCR, the TCRdb table keeps only in-frame clones and is missing some. The sample contains fewer than 250,000 clones, around four fifths of which appear only once. Sequences were obtained from peripheral blood. These receptors all stem from an older woman with active or convalescent COVID-19. CDR3s include the opening cysteine and the closing phenylalanine or tryptophan. D genes are given only for firm matches. The size of a clone is reported for some rows only, either as once, few or many, or as a class for expanded clones.

TRBV27,.,TRBJ2-1,once,13,CASSLNQYNEQFF,TGTGCCAGCAGTTTAAACCAGTACAATGAGCAGTTCTTC
TRBV14,TRBD1,TRBJ1-2,once,15,CASSQFLGTGGGYTF,TGTGCCAGCAGCCAATTTCTAGGGACAGGGGGCGGCTACACCTTC
TRBV29-1,TRBD1,TRBJ1-1,.,14,CSVEGEGALTEAFF,TGCAGCGTTGAGGGTGAGGGGGCGCTAACTGAAGCTTTCTTT
TRBV6-2/TRBV6-3,TRBD1,TRBJ1-3,.,14,CASSRDRAKNTIYF,TGTGCCAGCAGTCGTGACAGGGCCAAAAACACCATATATTTT
TRBV6-5,.,TRBJ1-6,.,15,CASSYRRLLNSPLHF,TGTGCCAGCAGTTACCGTAGACTGCTGAATTCACCCCTCCACTTT
TRBV5-4,TRBD2,TRBJ2-2,few,16,CASSYGLAPNTGELFF,TGTGCCAGCAGCTATGGACTAGCCCCGAACACCGGGGAGCTGTTTTTT
TRBV19,.,TRBJ1-5,few,14,CASSIGQFNQPQHF,TGTGCCAGTAGTATAGGACAGTTCAATCAGCCCCAGCATTTT
TRBV10-1,.,TRBJ1-2,few,12,CASSAGAYGYTF,TGCGCCAGCAGTGCAGGGGCCTATGGCTACACCTTC
TRBV19,.,TRBJ1-5,.,12,CASKEEHQPQHF,TGTGCCAGTAAGGAGGAGCACCAGCCCCAGCATTTT
TRBV5-4,TRBD2,TRBJ2-1,.,14,CASSSPSGVNEQFF,TGTGCCAGCAGCTCTCCTAGCGGGGTCAATGAGCAGTTCTTC
TRBV30,.,TRBJ1-1,.,15,CAWSGGRTWNTEAFF,TGTGCCTGGAGTGGTGGCAGGACTTGGAACACTGAAGCTTTCTTT
TRBV6-1,.,TRBJ1-5,.,15,CASSESGLGNQPQHF,TGTGCCAGCAGTGAATCTGGGCTTGGCAATCAGCCCCAGCATTTT
TRBV19,TRBD1,TRBJ2-1,.,17,CASRFAGQGVLQGEQFF,TGTGCCAGTAGGTTTGCGGGACAGGGGGTACTCCAAGGTGAGCAGTTCTTC
TRBV13,TRBD1,TRBJ1-3,.,17,CASSLVSGGPSGNTIYF,TGTGCCAGCAGCTTAGTTTCAGGGGGGCCCTCTGGAAACACCATATATTTT
TRBV2,TRBD1,TRBJ1-3,.,15,CASSLQGVSGNTIYF,TGTGCCAGCAGTCTACAGGGGGTCTCTGGAAACACCATATATTTT
TRBV11-3,.,TRBJ2-1,.,15,CASSSVGEHYNEQFF,TGTGCCAGCAGCAGCGTTGGGGAGCATTACAATGAGCAGTTCTTC
TRBV18,TRBD2,TRBJ2-1,few,18,CASSPGLAGGIFTNEQFF,TGTGCCAGCTCACCGGGACTAGCGGGAGGAATCTTTACTAATGAGCAGTTCTTC
TRBV6-5,.,TRBJ1-6,.,14,CASSPGREASPLHF,TGTGCCAGCAGCCCGGGACGGGAGGCTTCACCCCTCCACTTT
TRBV5-1,.,TRBJ1-1,few,14,CASSLTPENTEAFF,TGCGCCAGCAGCTTGACACCCGAGAACACTGAAGCTTTCTTT
TRBV6-6,TRBD2,TRBJ2-3,once,18,CASSPTTSGGSSTDTQYF,TGTGCCAGCAGTCCGACGACTAGCGGGGGGTCTAGCACAGATACGCAGTATTTT
TRBV2,TRBD2,TRBJ2-5,.,14,CASRQREGEETQYF,TGTGCCAGCAGGCAGCGGGAGGGTGAGGAGACCCAGTACTTC
TRBV18,.,TRBJ1-6,.,16,CASSLGPGSEGAPLHF,TGTGCCAGCTCATTGGGACCTGGGTCCGAGGGGGCACCCCTCCACTTT
TRBV6-5,.,TRBJ1-5,.,16,CASSYSAGSSNQPQHF,TGTGCCAGCAGTTACTCGGCAGGGTCTAGCAATCAGCCCCAGCATTTT
TRBV6-5,.,TRBJ2-1,.,12,CASSQGLLAQFF,TGTGCCAGCAGTCAGGGACTCCTGGCGCAGTTCTTC
TRBV6-5,.,TRBJ2-2,.,16,CASSYSIDRTTGELFF,TGTGCCAGCAGTTACTCGATAGACAGGACGACCGGGGAGCTGTTTTTT
TRBV3-1/TRBV3-2,.,TRBJ1-6,few,15,CASSQGQAYNSPLHF,TGTGCCAGCAGCCAGGGACAAGCTTATAATTCACCCCTCCACTTT
TRBV19,TRBD1,TRBJ1-1,.,15,CASSMGTGRPSEAFF,TGTGCCAGTAGTATGGGGACAGGGCGTCCCTCTGAAGCTTTCTTT
TRBV7-9,.,TRBJ2-1,once,16,CASSFPLAATYNEQFF,TGTGCCAGCAGCTTCCCCTTAGCCGCCACATACAATGAGCAGTTCTTC
TRBV27,.,TRBJ2-3,.,17,CASSFRRQGPRTDTQYF,TGTGCCAGCAGTTTCCGACGGCAGGGGCCGCGAACAGATACGCAGTATTTT
TRBV5-1,.,TRBJ2-1,.,13,CASSLAGAHEQFF,TGCGCCAGCAGCTTGGCCGGTGCCCATGAGCAGTTCTTC
TRBV27,TRBD1,TRBJ2-7,.,14,CASSLGDRGYEQYF,TGTGCCAGCAGTTTAGGGGACAGGGGCTACGAGCAGTACTTC
TRBV6-5,.,TRBJ2-3,.,14,CASSFPTRRDTQYF,TGTGCCAGCAGTTTCCCTACTAGGAGAGATACGCAGTATTTT
TRBV5-1,TRBD1,TRBJ2-5,.,14,CASSILTGGETQYF,TGCGCCAGCAGCATCCTGACAGGGGGGGAGACCCAGTACTTC